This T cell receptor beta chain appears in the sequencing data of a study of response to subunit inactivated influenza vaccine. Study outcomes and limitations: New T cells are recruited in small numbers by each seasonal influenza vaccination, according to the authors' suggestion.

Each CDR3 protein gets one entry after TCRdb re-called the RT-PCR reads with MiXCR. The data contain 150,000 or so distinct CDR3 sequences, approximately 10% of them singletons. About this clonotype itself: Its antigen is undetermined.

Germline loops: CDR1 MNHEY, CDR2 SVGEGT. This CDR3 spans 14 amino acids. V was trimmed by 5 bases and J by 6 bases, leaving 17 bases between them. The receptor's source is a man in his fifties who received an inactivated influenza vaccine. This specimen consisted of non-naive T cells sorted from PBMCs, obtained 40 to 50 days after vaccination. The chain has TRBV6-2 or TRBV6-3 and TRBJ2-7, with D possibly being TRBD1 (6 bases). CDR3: CASSPGHSASEQYF. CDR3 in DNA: TGTGCCAGCAGTCCGGGACACTCCGCTTCCGAGCAGTACTTC.